This note documents a single T cell receptor beta chain sequence. Its antigen is still unknown. This sample is part of a study of CXCR4 blockade with PD-1 therapy in pancreatic cancer. CDR1 SQVTM and CDR2 ANQGSEA come from the germline V gene. There are 16 residues in the CDR3. V lost 4 bases and J 0 bases, leaving 18 bases between the germline ends. The archived tumor blocks came from patients without neoadjuvant therapy before resection. Measured with immunoSEQ multiplex PCR; TCRdb has only the in-frame clones, and not every one. The table lists about 5,900 clones, about a third of them singletons, with around 12% in the top ten. Study conclusions and caveats: Without paired alpha-beta data, shared specificity of dominant clones is unconfirmed. Survival did not correlate with tumor clonality, which averaged 0.14 versus 0.05.

This rearrangement joins TRBV29-1 to TRBJ1-2; D may be TRBD1 (5 bases). The sequence was obtained from a human donor with pancreatic ductal adenocarcinoma. Material: tumor tissue. This chain's CDR3 is CSVAPGWGMANYGYTF. CDR3 nucleotides: TGCAGCGTTGCCCCGGGATGGGGGATGGCTAACTATGGCTACACCTTC.